This entry describes one TCR beta chain. Its specificity is not known. The V and J ends lost 0 bases and 0 bases respectively, with 13 bases between them. This CDR3 is 17 amino acids long. Germline CDR1 reads SGDLS; CDR2 reads YYNGEE. This entry comes from a study of radiotherapy plus CTLA-4 blockade in lung cancer. Study summary: With roughly 30% of patients having disease control, objective responses were seen in approximately 19%. Study findings and constraints: Some TCR clones had been derived from tumors. These clones expanded in peripheral blood after radiotherapy plus ipilimumab.

Generated by immunoSEQ multiplex PCR, the TCRdb table keeps only in-frame clones and is missing some. Counted here are under 90,000 clones, about two thirds occurring once; the ten biggest clones make up over 12%. This clonotype was obtained from a human donor with non-small cell lung cancer that progressed on radiotherapy plus ipilimumab. This chain uses TRBV9 with TRBJ2-1; TRBD2 is a possible D gene (6 bases). Sequenced material: peripheral blood, taken from a patient treated with radiotherapy plus ipilimumab. CDR3 nucleotide sequence: TGTGCCAGCAGCGTAGAGGGCGACGGGAGCTCCTACAATGAGCAGTTCTTC. It translates to CASSVEGDGSSYNEQFF.